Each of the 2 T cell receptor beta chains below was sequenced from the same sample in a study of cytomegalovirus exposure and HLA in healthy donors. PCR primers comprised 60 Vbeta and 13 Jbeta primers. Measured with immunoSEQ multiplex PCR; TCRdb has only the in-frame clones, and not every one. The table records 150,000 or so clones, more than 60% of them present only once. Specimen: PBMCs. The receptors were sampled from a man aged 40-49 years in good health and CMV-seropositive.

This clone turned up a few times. CDR3 amino acids: CAIGTEQNEQFF. The DNA of the CDR3 is TGTGCCATTGGGACAGAACAGAATGAGCAGTTCTTC. V gene TRBV10-3 combines with J gene TRBJ2-1, with 7 bases fitting TRBD1. V lost 9 bases and J lost 7; bases outside the gene matches: 6. The CDR3 sequence is 12 residues long. Germline V gene sequence: CDR1 ENHRY, CDR2 SYGVKD.

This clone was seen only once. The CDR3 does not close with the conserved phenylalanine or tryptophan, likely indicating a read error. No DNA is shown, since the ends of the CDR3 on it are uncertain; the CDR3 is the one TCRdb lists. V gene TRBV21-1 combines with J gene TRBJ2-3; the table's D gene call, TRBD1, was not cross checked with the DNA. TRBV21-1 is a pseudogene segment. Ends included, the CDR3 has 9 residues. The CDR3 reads CASPSTGSL.